The 8 T cell receptor beta chains in this list originate from one sample, sequenced in a study of T cell changes during pregnancy in multiple sclerosis. The data were produced by immunoSEQ multiplex PCR, yet TCRdb's version contains in-frame clones alone and is incomplete. Here the sample spans tens of thousands of clones, 80% to 95% being singletons. Sequencing was performed on peripheral blood, taken after pregnancy. These receptors were collected from a female donor in good health, enrolled as a control in a pregnancy study.

J is TRBJ1-6 and V is TRBV28; TRBD1 might be the D (5 bases). Trimming removed 6 bases at V and 8 bases at J, with 11 bases between. The CDR3 runs 13 residues. The germline V gene has CDR1 MDHEN and CDR2 SYDVKM. The CDR3 DNA reads TGTGCCAGCAGCGGGGGATTTGATTCACCCCTCCACTTT. This translates into CASSGGFDSPLHF.

The chain employs TRBV25-1 and TRBJ2-2, with unresolved D. The V end lost 5 bases, the J end lost 5 bases, and 9 bases lay between the germline ends. Germline lookup yields CDR1 MGHDK and CDR2 SYGVNS. The CDR3 runs 13 residues. The DNA of the CDR3 is TGTGCCAGCAGTCCCTTAGAGACCGGGGAGCTGTTTTTT. Protein: CASSPLETGELFF.

The chain uses TRBV6-1 and TRBJ2-1; D gene uncertain. V lost 3 bases to trimming and J lost 8 bases, with 17 bases between them. The CDR3 totals 15 residues. Germline CDR1 and CDR2: MNHNS and SASEGT. Here the CDR3 reads CASSESSSRIYEQFF. The CDR3 region has the DNA TGTGCCAGCAGTGAGTCAAGTTCGCGTATATATGAGCAGTTCTTC.

CDR3: CASSPDSATEAFF. In nucleotides, the CDR3 is TGTGCCAGCTCCCCCGACTCTGCCACTGAAGCTTTCTTT. The chain has TRBV18 and TRBJ1-1; no reliable D call. Germline V gene lookup returns CDR1 KGHSH and CDR2 LQKENI. V lost 6 bases and J 4 bases, leaving 12 bases between the germline ends. The CDR3 contains 13 residues.

The chain carries TRBV4-1 and TRBJ2-1, with D perhaps matching TRBD2 (6 bases). In germline, CDR1 is MGHRA, CDR2 YSYEKL. The length of the CDR3 is 14 residues. Trimming cost V 1 base and J 7 bases, with 11 bases left between them. CDR3 region: CASSQAGVKNEQFF. For the CDR3, the DNA is TGCGCCAGCAGCCAAGCGGGAGTTAAGAATGAGCAGTTCTTC.

The V and J genes are TRBV9 and TRBJ1-2, with D tentatively TRBD1 (6 bases). The germline V gene encodes CDR1 SGDLS and CDR2 YYNGEE. Trimming removed 2 bases at V and 0 bases at J, with 17 bases between. CDR3 size: 17 residues. In DNA form, the CDR3 reads TGTGCCAGCAGCGTGGTGGACAGTAATCTTGCTAACTATGGCTACACCTTC. It codes for CASSVVDSNLANYGYTF. The full variable domain, completed using reference TRBV9 and TRBJ1-2, is DSGVTQTPKHLITATGQRVTLRCSPRSGDLSVYWYQQSLDQGLQFLIQYYNGEERAKGNILERFSAQQFPDLHSELNLSSLELGDSALYFCASSVVDSNLANYGYTFGSGTRLTVV.

The chain links TRBV6-1 to TRBJ2-3, with 9 positions matching TRBD2. Germline-derived CDR1 and CDR2 are MNHNS and SASEGT. With 1 base clipped from V and 1 base from J, the junction kept 3 bases outside the gene matches. This CDR3 region has 16 residues. The CDR3 DNA sequence: TGTGCCAGCAGTGAAGTAGGCGGGGGGGGCACAGATACGCAGTATTTT. Protein sequence: CASSEVGGGGTDTQYF.

This chain connects TRBV5-8 to TRBJ2-7; 10 bases align to TRBD2. V lost 0 bases to trimming and J lost 5 bases; unmatched junction nucleotides: 5. From germline, CDR1 is SGHTS and CDR2 YDEGEE. This CDR3 comprises 15 residues. The CDR3 region is CASSLGLAGFNEQYF. CDR3 DNA sequence: TGTGCCAGCAGCTTGGGACTAGCGGGTTTCAACGAGCAGTACTTC.